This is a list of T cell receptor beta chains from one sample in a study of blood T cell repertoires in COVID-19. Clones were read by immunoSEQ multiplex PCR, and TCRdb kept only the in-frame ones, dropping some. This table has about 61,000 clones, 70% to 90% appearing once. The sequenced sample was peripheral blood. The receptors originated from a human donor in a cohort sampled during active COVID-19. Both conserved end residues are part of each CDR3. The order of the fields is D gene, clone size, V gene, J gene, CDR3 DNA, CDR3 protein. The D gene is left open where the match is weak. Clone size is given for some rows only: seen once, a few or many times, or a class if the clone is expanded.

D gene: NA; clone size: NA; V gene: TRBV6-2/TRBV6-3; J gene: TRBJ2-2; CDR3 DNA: TGTGCCAGCAGTCCGGGTCCTGGAAGGCTGTTTTTT; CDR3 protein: CASSPGPGRLFF
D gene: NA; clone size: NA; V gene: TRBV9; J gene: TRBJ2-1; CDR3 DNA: TGTGCCAGCAGCGGGGCCCGGTCCCTTGCGGGGCTTACTAATGAGCAGTTCTTC; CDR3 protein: CASSGARSLAGLTNEQFF
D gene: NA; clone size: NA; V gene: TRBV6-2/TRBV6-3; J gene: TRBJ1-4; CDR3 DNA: TGTGCCAGCAGTTACTCGACCCGCGGGGCCCAACATAATGAAAAACTGTTTTTT; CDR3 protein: CASSYSTRGAQHNEKLFF
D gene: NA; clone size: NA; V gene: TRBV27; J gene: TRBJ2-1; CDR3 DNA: TGTGCCAGCAAGATTAACAGGATCTCCTACAATGAGCAGTTCTTC; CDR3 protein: CASKINRISYNEQFF
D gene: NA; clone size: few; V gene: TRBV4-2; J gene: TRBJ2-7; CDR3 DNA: TGTGCCAGCAGCCCCCGGGCCGGGAGTAGCTCCTACGAGCAGTACTTC; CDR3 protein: CASSPRAGSSSYEQYF
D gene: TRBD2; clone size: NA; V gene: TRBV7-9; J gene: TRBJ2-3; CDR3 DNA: TGTGCCAGCAGCTTAGCCAGCGGGGTCACAGATACGCAGTATTTT; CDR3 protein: CASSLASGVTDTQYF
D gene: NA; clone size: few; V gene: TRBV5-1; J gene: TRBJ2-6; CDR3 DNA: TGCGCCAGCAGCACTACGACTGGGGCCAACGTCCTGACTTTC; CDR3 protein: CASSTTTGANVLTF
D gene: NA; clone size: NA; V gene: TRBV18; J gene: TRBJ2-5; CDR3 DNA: TGTGCCAGCTCACCCCCCTTTATAGCGTCCGAAGAGACCCAGTACTTC; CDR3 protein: CASSPPFIASEETQYF
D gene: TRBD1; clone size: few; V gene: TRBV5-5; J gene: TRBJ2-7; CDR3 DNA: TGTGCCAGCAGCGGACAGGGCCTAGTCACCTACGAGCAGTACTTC; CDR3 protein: CASSGQGLVTYEQYF
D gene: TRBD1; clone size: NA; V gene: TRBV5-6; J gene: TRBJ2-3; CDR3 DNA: TGTGCCAGCAGCCCCGACAGGGGGGAGGGAGATACGCAGTATTTT; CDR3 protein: CASSPDRGEGDTQYF
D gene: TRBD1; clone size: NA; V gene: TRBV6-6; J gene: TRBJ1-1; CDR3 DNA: TGTGCCAGCACCTCGACAGGGTTCGGCACTGAAGCTTTCTTT; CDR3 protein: CASTSTGFGTEAFF
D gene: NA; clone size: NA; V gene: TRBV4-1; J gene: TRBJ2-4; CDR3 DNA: TGCGCCAGCAGCCAGGCCACCGGGACGGGGGACATTCAGTACTTC; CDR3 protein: CASSQATGTGDIQYF
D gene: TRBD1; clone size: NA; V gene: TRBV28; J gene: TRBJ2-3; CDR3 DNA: TGTGCCAGCAGCCCCCTAGGACAGGGGCTAGATACGCAGTATTTT; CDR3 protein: CASSPLGQGLDTQYF
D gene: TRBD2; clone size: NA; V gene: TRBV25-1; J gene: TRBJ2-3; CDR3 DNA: TGTGCCAGCAGCCGAGGGAGGGTCACAGATACGCAGTATTTT; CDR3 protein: CASSRGRVTDTQYF
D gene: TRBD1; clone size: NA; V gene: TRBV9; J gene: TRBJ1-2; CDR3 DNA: TGTGCCAGCAGCTTAGGAGGGACAGGGTATGGCTACACCTTC; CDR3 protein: CASSLGGTGYGYTF
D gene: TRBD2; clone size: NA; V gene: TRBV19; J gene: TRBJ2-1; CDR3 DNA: TGTGCCAGTATTGGGATAGGGGGACTAGCGGACTCCTACAATGAGCAGTTCTTC; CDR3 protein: CASIGIGGLADSYNEQFF
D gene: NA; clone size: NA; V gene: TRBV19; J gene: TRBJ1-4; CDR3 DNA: TGTGCCAGTAGTCTCATGAGACAGACAACTAATGAAAAACTGTTTTTT; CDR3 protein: CASSLMRQTTNEKLFF
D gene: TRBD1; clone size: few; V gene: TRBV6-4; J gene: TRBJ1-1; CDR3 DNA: TGTGCCAGCAGTGCCCAGGACAGGGACACTGAAGCTTTCTTT; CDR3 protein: CASSAQDRDTEAFF
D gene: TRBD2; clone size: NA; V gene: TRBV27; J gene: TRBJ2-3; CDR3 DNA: TGTGCCAGCAGTTCCCTAGTAGCGGGAGGGCCCCCAGATACGCAGTATTTT; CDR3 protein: CASSSLVAGGPPDTQYF
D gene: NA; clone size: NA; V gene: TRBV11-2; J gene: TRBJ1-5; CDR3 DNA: TGTGCCAGCAGCCCCGACAGGCAGGTGCAGCATTTT; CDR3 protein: CASSPDRQVQHF
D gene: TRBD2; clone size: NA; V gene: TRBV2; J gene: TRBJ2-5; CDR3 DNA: TGTGCCAGCAGTGAACTAGCGGGCTGGTACCAAGAGACCCAGTACTTC; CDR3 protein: CASSELAGWYQETQYF
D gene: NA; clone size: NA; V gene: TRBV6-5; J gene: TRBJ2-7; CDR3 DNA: TGTGCCAGCAGGGCCGTCGGGATATACGAGCAGTACTTC; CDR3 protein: CASRAVGIYEQYF
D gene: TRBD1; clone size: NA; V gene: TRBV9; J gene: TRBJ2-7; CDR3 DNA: TGTGCCAGCAGCGCCGGGACAGGGGTTGCCTACGAGCAGTACTTC; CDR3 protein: CASSAGTGVAYEQYF
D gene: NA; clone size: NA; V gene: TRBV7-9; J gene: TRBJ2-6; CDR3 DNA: TGTGCCAGCAGCTTAGTTGCGGGCGCTGGGGCCAACGTCCTGACTTTC; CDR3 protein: CASSLVAGAGANVLTF
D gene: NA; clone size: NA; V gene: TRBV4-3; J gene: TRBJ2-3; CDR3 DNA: TGCGCCAGCAGCCAAGAGTGGGCCGATACGCAGTATTTT; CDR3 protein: CASSQEWADTQYF
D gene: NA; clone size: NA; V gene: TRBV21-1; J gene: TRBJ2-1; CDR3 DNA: TGTGCCAGCAGCAACGCCGGACTAGCGGGATCCTACAATGAGCAGTTCTTC; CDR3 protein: CASSNAGLAGSYNEQFF
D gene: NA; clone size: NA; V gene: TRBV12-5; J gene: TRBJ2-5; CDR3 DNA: TGTGCTAGTGGTTTGGCGGGGGGCCCTCAAGAGACCCAGTACTTC; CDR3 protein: CASGLAGGPQETQYF
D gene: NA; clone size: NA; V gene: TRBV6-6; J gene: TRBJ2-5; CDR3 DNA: TGTGCCAGCAGTTACAGGGAAGCGGCGTACCAAGAGACCCAGTACTTC; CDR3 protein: CASSYREAAYQETQYF
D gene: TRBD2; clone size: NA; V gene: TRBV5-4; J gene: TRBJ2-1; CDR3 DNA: TGTGCCAGCAGCTTTGGGGCGGGAGGGCCAGGTGAGCAGTTCTTC; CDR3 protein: CASSFGAGGPGEQFF
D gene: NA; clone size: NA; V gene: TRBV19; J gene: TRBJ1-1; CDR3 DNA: TGTGCCAGTAGCGCCGCGGGGACGTTGAACACTGAAGCTTTCTTT; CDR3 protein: CASSAAGTLNTEAFF
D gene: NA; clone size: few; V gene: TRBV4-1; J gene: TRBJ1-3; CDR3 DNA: TGCGCCAGCAGCTCGGGAGGAGTAGAGTCTGGAAACACCATATATTTT; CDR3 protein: CASSSGGVESGNTIYF
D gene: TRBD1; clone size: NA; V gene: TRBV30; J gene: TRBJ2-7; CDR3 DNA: TGTGCCTGGAGTGTACAGGGGACCAAATACGAGCAGTACTTC; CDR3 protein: CAWSVQGTKYEQYF
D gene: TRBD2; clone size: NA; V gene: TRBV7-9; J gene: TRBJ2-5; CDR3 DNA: TGTGCCAGCACCGGGACTCCGGGAGGAGAGACCCAGTACTTC; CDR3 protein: CASTGTPGGETQYF
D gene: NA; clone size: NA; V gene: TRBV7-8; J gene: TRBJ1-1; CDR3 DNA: TGTGCCAGCAGCCGAGGCGGTTCAGGGGAAGCTTTCTTT; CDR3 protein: CASSRGGSGEAFF
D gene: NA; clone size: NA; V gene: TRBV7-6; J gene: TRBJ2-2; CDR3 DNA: TGTGCCAGCAGCTTTCTACCTAGCGCCGGGGAGCTGTTTTTT; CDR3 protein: CASSFLPSAGELFF
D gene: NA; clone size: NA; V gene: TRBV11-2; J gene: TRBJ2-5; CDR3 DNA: TGTGCCAGCAGCTCCCCTGGGGGGGCTGGAGAGACCCAGTACTTC; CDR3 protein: CASSSPGGAGETQYF
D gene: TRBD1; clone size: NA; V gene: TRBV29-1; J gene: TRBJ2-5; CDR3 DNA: TGCAGCGTTGGAGGGTCACGGGACAGGGTTCGAGAGACCCAGTACTTC; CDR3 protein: CSVGGSRDRVRETQYF
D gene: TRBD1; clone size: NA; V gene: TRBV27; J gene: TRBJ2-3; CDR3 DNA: TGTGCCAGCCGGGGACAGGCCACAGATACGCAGTATTTT; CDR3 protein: CASRGQATDTQYF
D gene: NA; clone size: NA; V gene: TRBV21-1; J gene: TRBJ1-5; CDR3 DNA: TGTGCCAGCAGCAATAAAACAAGGGGATCGGGTCAGCCCCAGCATTTT; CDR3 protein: CASSNKTRGSGQPQHF
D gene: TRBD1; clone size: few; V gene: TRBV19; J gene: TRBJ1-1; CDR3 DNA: TGTGCCAGTAGTATAGAGGGACAGGGAACTTTGAACACTGAAGCTTTCTTT; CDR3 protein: CASSIEGQGTLNTEAFF
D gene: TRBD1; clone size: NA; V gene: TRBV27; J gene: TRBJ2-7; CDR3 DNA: TGTGCCAGCAGTTTGGGACAGACCTACGAGCAGTACTTC; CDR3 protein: CASSLGQTYEQYF
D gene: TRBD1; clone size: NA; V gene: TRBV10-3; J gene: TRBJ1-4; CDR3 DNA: TGTGCCATCAGTGAAGGGGGCGGCATTGAAAAACTGTTTTTT; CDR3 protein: CAISEGGGIEKLFF
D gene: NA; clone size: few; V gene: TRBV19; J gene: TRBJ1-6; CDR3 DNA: TGTGCCAGTAGTATAAAGGACACCGGCTCCTATAATTCACCCCTCCACTTT; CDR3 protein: CASSIKDTGSYNSPLHF
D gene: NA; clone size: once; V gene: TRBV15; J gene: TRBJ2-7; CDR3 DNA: TGTGCCACCAGCAGAGGCCCAGGATCCCTCTACGAGCAGTACTTC; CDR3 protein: CATSRGPGSLYEQYF
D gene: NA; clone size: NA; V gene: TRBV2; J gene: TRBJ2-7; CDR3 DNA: TGTGCCAGCAGTGAATATTATATATACGAGCAGTACTTC; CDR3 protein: CASSEYYIYEQYF
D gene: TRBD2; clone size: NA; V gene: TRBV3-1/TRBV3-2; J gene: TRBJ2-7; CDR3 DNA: TGTGCCAGCAGCCATCTAGCGGGCTCCTACGAGCAGTACTTC; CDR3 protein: CASSHLAGSYEQYF
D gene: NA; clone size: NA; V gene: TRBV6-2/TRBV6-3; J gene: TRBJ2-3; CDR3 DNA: TGTGCCAGCAGTTACAAATGGGACTTCTACACAGATACGCAGTATTTT; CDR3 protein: CASSYKWDFYTDTQYF
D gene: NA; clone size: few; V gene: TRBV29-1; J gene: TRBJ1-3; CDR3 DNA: TGCAGCGTTTCTGCGGTCTCTGGAAACACCATATATTTT; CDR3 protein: CSVSAVSGNTIYF
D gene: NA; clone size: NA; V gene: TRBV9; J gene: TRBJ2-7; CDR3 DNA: TGTGCCAGCAGCGTTAACTCCTACGAGCAGTACTTC; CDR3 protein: CASSVNSYEQYF
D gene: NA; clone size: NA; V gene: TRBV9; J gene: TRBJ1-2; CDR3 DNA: TGTGCCAGCAGCGCCATTGGACAGCCGAACTATGGCTACACCTTC; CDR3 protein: CASSAIGQPNYGYTF
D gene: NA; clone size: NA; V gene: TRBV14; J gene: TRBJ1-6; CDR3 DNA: TGTGCCAGCAGCCCTTTGTGGACACAAAATTCACCCCTCCACTTT; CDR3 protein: CASSPLWTQNSPLHF
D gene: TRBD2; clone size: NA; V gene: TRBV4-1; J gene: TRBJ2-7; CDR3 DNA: TGCGCCAGCAGCCAAGTTTCTGGACTAGCTGGCGAGCAGTACTTC; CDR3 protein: CASSQVSGLAGEQYF
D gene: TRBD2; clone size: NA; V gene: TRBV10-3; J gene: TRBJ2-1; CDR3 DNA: TGTGCCATCAGTACTAGCGGGGGCCTTAATGAGCAGTTCTTC; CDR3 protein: CAISTSGGLNEQFF